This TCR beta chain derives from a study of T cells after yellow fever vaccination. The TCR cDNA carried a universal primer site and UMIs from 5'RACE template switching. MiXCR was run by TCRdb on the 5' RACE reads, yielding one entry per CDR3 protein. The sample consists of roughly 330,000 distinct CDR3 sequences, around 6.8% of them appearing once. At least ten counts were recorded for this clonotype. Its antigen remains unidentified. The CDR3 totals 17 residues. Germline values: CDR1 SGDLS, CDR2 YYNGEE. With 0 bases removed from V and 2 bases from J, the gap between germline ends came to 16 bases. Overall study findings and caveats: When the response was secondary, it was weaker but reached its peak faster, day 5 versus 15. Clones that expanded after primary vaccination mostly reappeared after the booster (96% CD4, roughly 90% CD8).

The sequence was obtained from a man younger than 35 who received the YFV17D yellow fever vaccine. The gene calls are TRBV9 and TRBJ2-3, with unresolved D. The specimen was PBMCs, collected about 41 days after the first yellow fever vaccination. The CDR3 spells CASSVGEVVLNTDTQYF. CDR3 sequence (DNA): TGTGCCAGCAGCGTAGGCGAGGTGGTTTTGAACACAGATACGCAGTATTTT.